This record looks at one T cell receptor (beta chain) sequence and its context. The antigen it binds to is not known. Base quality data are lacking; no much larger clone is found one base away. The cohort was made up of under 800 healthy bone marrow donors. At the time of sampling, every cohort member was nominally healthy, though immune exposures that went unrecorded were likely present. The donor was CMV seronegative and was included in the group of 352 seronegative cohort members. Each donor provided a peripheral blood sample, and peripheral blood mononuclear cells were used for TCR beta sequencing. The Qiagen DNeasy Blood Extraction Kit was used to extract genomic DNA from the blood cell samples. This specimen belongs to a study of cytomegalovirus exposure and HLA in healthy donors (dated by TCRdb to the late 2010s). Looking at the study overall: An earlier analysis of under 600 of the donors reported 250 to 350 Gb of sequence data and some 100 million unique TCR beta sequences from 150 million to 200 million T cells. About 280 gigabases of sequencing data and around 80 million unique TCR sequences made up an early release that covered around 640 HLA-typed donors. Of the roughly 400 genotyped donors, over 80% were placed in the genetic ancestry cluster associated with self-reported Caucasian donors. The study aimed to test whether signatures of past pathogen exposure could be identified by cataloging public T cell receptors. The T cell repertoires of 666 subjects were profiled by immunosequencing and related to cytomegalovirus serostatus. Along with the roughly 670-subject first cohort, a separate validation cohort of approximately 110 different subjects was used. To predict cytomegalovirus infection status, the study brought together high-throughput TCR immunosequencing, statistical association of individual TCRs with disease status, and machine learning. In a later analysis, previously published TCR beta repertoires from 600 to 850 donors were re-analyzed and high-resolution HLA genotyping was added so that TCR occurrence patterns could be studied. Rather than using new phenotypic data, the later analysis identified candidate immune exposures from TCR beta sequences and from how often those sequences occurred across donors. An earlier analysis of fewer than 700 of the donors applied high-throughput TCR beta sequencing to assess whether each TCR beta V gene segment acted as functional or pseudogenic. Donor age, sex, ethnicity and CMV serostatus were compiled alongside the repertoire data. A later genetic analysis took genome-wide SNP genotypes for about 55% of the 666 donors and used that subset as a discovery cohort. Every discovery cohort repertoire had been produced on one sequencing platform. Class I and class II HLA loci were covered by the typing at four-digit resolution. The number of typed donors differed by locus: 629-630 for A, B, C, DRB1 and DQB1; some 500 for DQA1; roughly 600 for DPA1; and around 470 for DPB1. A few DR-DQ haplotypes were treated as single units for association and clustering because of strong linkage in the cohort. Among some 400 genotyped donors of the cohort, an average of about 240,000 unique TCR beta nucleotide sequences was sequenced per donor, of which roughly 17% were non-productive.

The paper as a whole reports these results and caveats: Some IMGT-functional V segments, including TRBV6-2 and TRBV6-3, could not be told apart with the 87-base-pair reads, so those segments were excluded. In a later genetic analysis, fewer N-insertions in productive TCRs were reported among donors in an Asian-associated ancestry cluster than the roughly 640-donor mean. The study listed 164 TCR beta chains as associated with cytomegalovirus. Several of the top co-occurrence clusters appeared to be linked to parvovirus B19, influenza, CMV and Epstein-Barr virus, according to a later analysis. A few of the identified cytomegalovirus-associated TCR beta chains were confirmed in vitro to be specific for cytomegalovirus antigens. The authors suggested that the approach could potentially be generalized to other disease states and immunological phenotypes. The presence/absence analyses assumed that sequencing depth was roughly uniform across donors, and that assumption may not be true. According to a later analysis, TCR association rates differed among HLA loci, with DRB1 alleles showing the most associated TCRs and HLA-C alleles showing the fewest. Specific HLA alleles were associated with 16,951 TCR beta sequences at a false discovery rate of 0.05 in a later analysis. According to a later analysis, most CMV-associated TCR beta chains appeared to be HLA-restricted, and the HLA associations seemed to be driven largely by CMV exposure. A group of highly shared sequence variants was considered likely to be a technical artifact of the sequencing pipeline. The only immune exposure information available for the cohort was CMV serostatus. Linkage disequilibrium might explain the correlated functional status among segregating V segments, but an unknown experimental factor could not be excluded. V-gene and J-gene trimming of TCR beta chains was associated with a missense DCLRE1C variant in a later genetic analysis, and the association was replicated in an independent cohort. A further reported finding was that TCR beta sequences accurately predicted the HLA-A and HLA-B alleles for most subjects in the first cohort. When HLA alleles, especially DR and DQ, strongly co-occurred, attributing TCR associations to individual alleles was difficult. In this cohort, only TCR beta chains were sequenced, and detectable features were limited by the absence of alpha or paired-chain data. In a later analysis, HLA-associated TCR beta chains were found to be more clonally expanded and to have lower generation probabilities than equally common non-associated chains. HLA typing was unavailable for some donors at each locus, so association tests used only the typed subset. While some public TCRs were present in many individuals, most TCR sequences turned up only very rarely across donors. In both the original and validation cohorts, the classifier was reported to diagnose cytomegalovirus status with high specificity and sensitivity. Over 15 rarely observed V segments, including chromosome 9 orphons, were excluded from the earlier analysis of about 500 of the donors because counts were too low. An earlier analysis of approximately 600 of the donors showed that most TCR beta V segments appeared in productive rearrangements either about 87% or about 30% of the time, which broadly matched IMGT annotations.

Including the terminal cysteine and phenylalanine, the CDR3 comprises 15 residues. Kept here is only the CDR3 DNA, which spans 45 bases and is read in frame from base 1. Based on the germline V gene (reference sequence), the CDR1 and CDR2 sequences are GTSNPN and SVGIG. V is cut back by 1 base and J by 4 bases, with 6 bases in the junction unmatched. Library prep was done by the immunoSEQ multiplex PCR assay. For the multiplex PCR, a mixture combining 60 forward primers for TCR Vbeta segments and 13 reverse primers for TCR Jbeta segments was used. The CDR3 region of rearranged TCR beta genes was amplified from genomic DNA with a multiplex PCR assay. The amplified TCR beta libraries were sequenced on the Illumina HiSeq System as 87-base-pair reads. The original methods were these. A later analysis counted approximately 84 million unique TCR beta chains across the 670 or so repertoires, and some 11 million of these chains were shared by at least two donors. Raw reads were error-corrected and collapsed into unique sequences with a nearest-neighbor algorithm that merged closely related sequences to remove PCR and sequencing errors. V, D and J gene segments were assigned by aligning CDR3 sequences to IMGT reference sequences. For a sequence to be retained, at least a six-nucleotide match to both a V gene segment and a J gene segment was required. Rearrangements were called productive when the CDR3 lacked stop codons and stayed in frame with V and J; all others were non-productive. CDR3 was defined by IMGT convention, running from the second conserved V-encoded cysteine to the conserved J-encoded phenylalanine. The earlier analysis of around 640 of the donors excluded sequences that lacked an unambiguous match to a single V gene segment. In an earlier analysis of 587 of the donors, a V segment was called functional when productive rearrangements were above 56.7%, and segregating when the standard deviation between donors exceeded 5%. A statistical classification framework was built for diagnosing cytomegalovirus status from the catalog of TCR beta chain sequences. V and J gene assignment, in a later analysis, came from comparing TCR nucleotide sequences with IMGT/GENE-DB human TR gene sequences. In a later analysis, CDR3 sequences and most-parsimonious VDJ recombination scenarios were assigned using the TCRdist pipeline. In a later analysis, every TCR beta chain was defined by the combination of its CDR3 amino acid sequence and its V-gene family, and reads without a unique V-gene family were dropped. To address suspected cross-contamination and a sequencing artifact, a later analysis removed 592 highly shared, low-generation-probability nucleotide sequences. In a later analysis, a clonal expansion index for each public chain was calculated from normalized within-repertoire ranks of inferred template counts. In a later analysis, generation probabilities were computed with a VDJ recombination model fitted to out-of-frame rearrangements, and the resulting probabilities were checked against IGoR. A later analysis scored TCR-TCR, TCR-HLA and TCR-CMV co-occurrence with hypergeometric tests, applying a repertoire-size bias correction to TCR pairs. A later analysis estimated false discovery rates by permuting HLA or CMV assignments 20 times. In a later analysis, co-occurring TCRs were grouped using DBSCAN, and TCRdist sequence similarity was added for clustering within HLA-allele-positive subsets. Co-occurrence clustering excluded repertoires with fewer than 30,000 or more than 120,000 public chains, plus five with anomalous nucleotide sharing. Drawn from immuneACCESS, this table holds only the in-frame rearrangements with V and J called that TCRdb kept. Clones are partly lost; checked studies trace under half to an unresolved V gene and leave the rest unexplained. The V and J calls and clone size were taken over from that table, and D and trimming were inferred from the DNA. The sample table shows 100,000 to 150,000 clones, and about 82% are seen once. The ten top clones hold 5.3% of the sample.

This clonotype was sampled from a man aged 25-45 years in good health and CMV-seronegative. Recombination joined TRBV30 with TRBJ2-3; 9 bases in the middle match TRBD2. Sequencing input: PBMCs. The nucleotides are TGTGCCTGGAGTGATTTACTAGCGGGCTCAGATACGCAGTATTTT. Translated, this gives CAWSDLLAGSDTQYF.